The 16 T cell receptor beta chains listed next were all sequenced from one sample in a study of blood T cells in healthy people across ages. It was with a sample-barcoded 5' primer and a J-beta primer mix that a second PCR of roughly 6 to 12 cycles was run. TCRdb re-derived calls from the 5' RACE reads in MiXCR, one entry per CDR3 protein. Here the sample spans 650,000 or so distinct CDR3 sequences, roughly half being singletons. The sequencing sample was made of blood. The receptors were sampled from a woman older than 75 in good health.

This clonotype has only a few counts. The chain carries TRBV2 and TRBJ2-3, with 10 bases aligning to TRBD2. J lost 3 bases, V lost 7 bases, and 10 bases had no gene match. The germline V gene encodes CDR1 SNHLY and CDR2 FYNNEI. The CDR3 consists of 16 residues. The CDR3 here is CASKPPLAGVTDTQYF. CDR3 DNA: TGTGCCAGCAAGCCCCCCCTAGCGGGGGTTACAGATACGCAGTATTTT.

In its sample, this clonotype was seen once. The chain recombines TRBV7-2 with TRBJ2-5, with 12 bases that match TRBD2. The J call could be wrong; TRBJ2-7 is a better fit for the DNA end. This CDR3 is 15 amino acids long. Germline assignment: CDR1 SGHTA and CDR2 FQGNSA. The CDR3 sequence: CASSFRTSGNNEQYF. As DNA, the CDR3 is TGTGCCAGCAGCTTTCGGACTAGCGGGAACAACGAGCAGTACTTC.

This clonotype was found many times. This chain links TRBV28 with TRBJ1-4; a possible D gene is TRBD1 (5 bases). Germline values: CDR1 MDHEN, CDR2 SYDVKM. Deletions cut 5 bases from V and 3 bases from J, with 16 bases between. The length of the CDR3 is 16 residues. The CDR3 DNA follows: TGTGCCAGCAGTCCCAGAGGGGCGGGGCCTAATGAAAAACTGTTTTTT. As protein: CASSPRGAGPNEKLFF.

The chain joins TRBV7-2 to TRBJ2-1, with D perhaps TRBD1 (5 bases). CDR1 is SGHTA, CDR2 FQGNSA, per germline. Trimming left V 8 bases short and J 4 bases short, with 15 bases between. The CDR3 length is 14 residues. The CDR3 here is CASGLRGGYNEQFF. CDR3 coding DNA: TGTGCCAGCGGCCTAAGGGGCGGTTACAATGAGCAGTTCTTC. The complete variable domain, with remaining parts taken from reference TRBV7-2 and TRBJ2-1, reads GAGVSQSPSNKVTEKGKDVELRCDPISGHTALYWYRQSLGQGLEFLIYFQGNSAPDKSGLPSDRFSAERTGGSVSTLTIQRTQQEDSAVYLCASGLRGGYNEQFFGPGTRLTVL.

This clonotype showed up many times. V gene TRBV28 combines with J gene TRBJ2-5; TRBD1 matches at 8 bases. Losses at the gene ends were 6 bases for V and 5 bases for J; bases not matched to a gene: 11. Germline CDR1 MDHEN, CDR2 SYDVKM. The CDR3 extends over 15 amino acids. The CDR3, as DNA: TGTGCCAGCAGAACTCGCAGGGGGCTCGGCGAGACCCAGTACTTC. Its translation is CASRTRRGLGETQYF.

The rearrangement uses TRBV5-8 and TRBJ2-1; 12 bases agree with TRBD1. CDR1 and CDR2 from the germline V gene are SGHTS and YDEGEE. The ends lost 2 bases at V and 6 bases at J; junction bases unmatched: 3. The CDR3 is made up of 15 amino acids. The CDR3 DNA is TGTGCCAGCAGCTTCGGGACAGGGGGCTTCAATGAGCAGTTCTTC. Amino acid sequence: CASSFGTGGFNEQFF.

As to this clonotype: With a much larger clone just one base away, this may be a read error. The V call is TRBV11-2, the J call TRBJ2-6; the D gene is possibly TRBD2 (5 bases). This CDR3 contains 15 residues. The germline V and J ends were trimmed by 5 bases and 6 bases, with 14 bases remaining between them. Germline V lookup: CDR1 SGHAT, CDR2 FQNNGV. In nucleotides, the CDR3 is TGTGCCAGCAGCAGTACTAGTGCTGAGGCCAACGTCCTGACTTTC. This sequence encodes CASSSTSAEANVLTF.

J is TRBJ2-1 and V is TRBV12-3 or TRBV12-4, with D unclear. Trimming left V 3 bases short and J 7 bases short, with 7 bases between. The CDR3 contains 12 residues. The DNA for the CDR3 is TGTGCCAGCAGTTTCCCCGAAAATGAGCAGTTCTTC. Protein product: CASSFPENEQFF.

This clonotype was seen many times. The V call is TRBV20-1, the J call TRBJ1-1, with D perhaps matching TRBD1 (5 bases). Trimming took 4 bases from V and 0 from J, leaving 21 bases between them. The CDR3 length is 17 residues. From germline, CDR1 is DFQATT and CDR2 SNEGSKA (reference sequence). The DNA for the CDR3 is TGCAGTGCTAAAGGGGTGGGGGGGGTCGCGATGAACACTGAAGCTTTCTTT. Protein product: CSAKGVGGVAMNTEAFF.

The gene calls are TRBV2 and TRBJ2-7; D not resolved. Germline V CDR1 and CDR2: SNHLY, FYNNEI. V was clipped by 4 bases and J by 2 bases, with 9 bases between them. This CDR3 contains 13 residues. CDR3 residues: CASSGGYAYEQYF. The CDR3 coding sequence is TGTGCCAGCAGTGGTGGATACGCCTACGAGCAGTACTTC.

This clonotype was detected a few times. This chain uses TRBV4-1 with TRBJ2-7, with D perhaps matching TRBD1 or TRBD2 (5 bases each). Trimming removed 2 bases at V and 3 bases at J, with 11 bases between. Germline V lookup: CDR1 MGHRA, CDR2 YSYEKL. The CDR3 runs to 14 residues. The CDR3 DNA reads as TGCGCCAGCAGCCAACCCGGGACGCACTACGAGCAGTACTTC. It specifies CASSQPGTHYEQYF.

This clonotype has at least ten counts. The V call is TRBV7-9, the J call TRBJ2-7; no firm D call. This CDR3 comprises 13 residues. Germline values: CDR1 SEHNR, CDR2 FQNEAQ (reference sequence). Trimming took off 1 base at V and 5 bases at J, with 9 bases between the two ends. CDR3 loop: CASSLGLSDEQYF. CDR3 DNA: TGTGCCAGCAGCTTAGGGCTTTCGGACGAGCAGTACTTC.

The V gene is TRBV29-1, the J gene TRBJ2-5; the match to TRBD1 covers 10 bases. Near its end, the DNA agrees better with TRBJ2-7, so the J call may be wrong. The CDR3 has 14 amino acids. Germline assignment: CDR1 SQVTM and CDR2 ANQGSEA. CDR3 region: CSVRGQGGTYEQYF. CDR3 sequence (DNA): TGCAGCGTCCGCGGACAGGGGGGAACCTACGAGCAGTACTTC.

Only one count was recorded for this clonotype. The V gene is TRBV5-7, the J gene TRBJ2-3; 8 bases agree with TRBD1. Being an ORF, TRBV5-7 has a function that is uncertain. V shed 4 bases and J 2 bases; nucleotides not matched to a gene: 12. The CDR3 has 17 residues. CDR3 nucleotide sequence: TGTGCCAGCAGCATCGCGACAGGGGAGAGGCACACAGATACGCAGTATTTT. It yields the protein CASSIATGERHTDTQYF.

This clonotype was seen many times. The V gene is TRBV20-1, the J gene TRBJ2-1; 8 bases are a match to TRBD2. This CDR3 is 16 amino acids long. CDR1 and CDR2 (germline): DFQATT, SNEGSKA (reference sequence). J gave up 5 bases and V 6 bases, and 15 bases lay outside the gene matches. CDR3 in DNA: TGCAGTGCCCCCGCTGCGGCAGCGGGAGCCGACAATGAGCAGTTCTTC. Its protein is CSAPAAAAGADNEQFF.

The chain combines TRBV27 with TRBJ2-3; D is unresolved. Trimming took off 5 bases at V and 1 base at J, with 10 bases between the two ends. The CDR3 runs to 14 residues. CDR1 and CDR2 (germline): MNHEY, SMNVEV (reference sequence). This chain's CDR3 is CASSAALRTDTQYF. For the CDR3, the DNA is TGTGCCAGCAGTGCGGCACTCCGCACAGATACGCAGTATTTT.